This paragraph reports one TCR beta chain. Its matching antigen is unknown. TCRdb used MiXCR to reprocess the RT-PCR reads, holding one entry per CDR3 protein. The sample includes about 240,000 distinct CDR3 sequences, 10% to 15% of them seen just once. The data belong to a study of response to subunit inactivated influenza vaccine. Overall study results and limits: Each seasonal influenza vaccination recruits few new T cells, the authors suggested.

This TCR derives from a man between 50 and 59 years old who received an inactivated influenza vaccine. This material consisted of non-naive T cells sorted from PBMCs, taken 14 days before vaccination.

CDR3 sequence reads: CASSPGVGTQYF. The CDR3 DNA sequence: TGTGCCAGCAGCCCAGGCGTCGGGACGCAGTATTTT. The genes are TRBV6-5 and TRBJ2-3; D remains unclear. V lost 6 bases and J 9 bases, leaving 13 bases between the germline ends. The germline CDR1 and CDR2 sequences are MNHEY and SVGAGI. This CDR3 spans 12 amino acids.